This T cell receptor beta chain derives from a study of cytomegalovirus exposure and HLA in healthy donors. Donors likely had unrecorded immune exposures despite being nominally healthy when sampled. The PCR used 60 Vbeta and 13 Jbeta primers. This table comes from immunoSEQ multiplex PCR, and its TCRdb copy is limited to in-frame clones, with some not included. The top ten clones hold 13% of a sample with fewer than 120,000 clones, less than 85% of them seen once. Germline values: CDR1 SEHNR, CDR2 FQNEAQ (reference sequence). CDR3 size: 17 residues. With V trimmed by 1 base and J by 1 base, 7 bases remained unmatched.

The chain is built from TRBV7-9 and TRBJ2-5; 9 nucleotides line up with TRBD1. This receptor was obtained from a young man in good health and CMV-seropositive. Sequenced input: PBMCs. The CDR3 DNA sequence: TGTGCCAGCAGCTTAGACCACAGGGGGCCTCTCCAAGAGACCCAGTACTTC. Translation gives CASSLDHRGPLQETQYF. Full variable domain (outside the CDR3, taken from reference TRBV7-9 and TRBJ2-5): DTGVSQNPRHKITKRGQNVTFRCDPISEHNRLYWYRQTLGQGPEFLTYFQNEAQLEKSRLLSDRFSAERPKGSFSTLEIQRTEQGDSAMYLCASSLDHRGPLQETQYFGPGTRLLVL.